What follows are 27 T cell receptor beta chains derived from one specimen sequenced in a study of T-cell reconstitution after alpha-beta-depleted transplantation in children. A library of TCRbeta sequences, prepared with unique molecular identifiers, was generated. In TCRdb, the PCR reads were re-called with MiXCR into one record per CDR3 protein. The data contain around 600,000 distinct CDR3 sequences, around 17% of them singletons. Sequenced material: PBMCs from the stem cell graft donor, taken from the stem cell graft. The receptors come from a human donor who donated a stem cell graft to a child with acute myeloid leukemia.

About this clonotype itself: A read error is possible here, since a much larger clone lies one base away. V usage is TRBV27 and J usage is TRBJ2-1; weak D call: TRBD2 (6 bases). Germline lookup yields CDR1 MNHEY and CDR2 SMNVEV (reference sequence). The CDR3 contains 12 residues. This CDR3 reads CTSSLGRGKQFF. As DNA, the CDR3 is TGTACCAGCAGTTTAGGGCGGGGAAAGCAGTTCTTC.

The V gene is TRBV4-3, the J gene TRBJ1-5, with a tentative D call TRBD1 (6 bases). The CDR3 length is 16 residues. V lost 1 base and J lost 1, with 11 bases in between. Germline assignment: CDR1 LGHNA and CDR2 YSLEER. This CDR3 is CASSQGRGRSNQPQHF. The CDR3 region has the DNA TGCGCCAGCAGCCAAGGGCGGGGGCGAAGCAATCAGCCCCAGCATTTT.

This clonotype showed up many times. CDR3 loop: CASSTSQGGGTEAFF. CDR3 in DNA: TGCGCCAGCAGCACTTCGCAGGGGGGAGGCACTGAAGCTTTCTTT. The J gene is TRBJ1-1, the V gene TRBV5-1, with 7 positions matching TRBD1. The CDR3 totals 15 residues. Germline CDR1 and CDR2: SGHRS and YFSETQ. J was trimmed by 4 bases and V by 4 bases; bases with no gene match: 10. Full variable domain (missing parts from reference TRBV5-1 and TRBJ1-1): KAGVTQTPRYLIKTRGQQVTLSCSPISGHRSVSWYQQTPGQGLQFLFEYFSETQRNKGNFPGRFSGRQFSNSRSEMNVSTLELGDSALYLCASSTSQGGGTEAFFGQGTRLTVV.

V is TRBV25-1 and J is TRBJ1-1; tentatively, D is TRBD1 (5 bases). The CDR3 has 13 residues. Trimming cost V 1 base and J 3 bases, with 6 bases left between them. The germline V gene has CDR1 MGHDK and CDR2 SYGVNS. The CDR3 sequence is CASSEWGDTEAFF. Written as DNA, the CDR3 is TGTGCCAGCAGTGAATGGGGGGACACTGAAGCTTTCTTT.

The table lists this clonotype with many counts. The genes are TRBV5-5 and TRBJ1-5; maybe TRBD1 (5 bases). This CDR3 contains 17 residues. V was pared by 0 bases and J by 0 bases, with 13 bases between. Germline CDR1 and CDR2: SGHKS and YYEKEE (reference sequence). The CDR3 DNA reads as TGTGCCAGCAGCTTGGCCTGGGACCACTATAGCAATCAGCCCCAGCATTTT. Amino acid sequence: CASSLAWDHYSNQPQHF.

This clonotype was seen at least ten times. The J gene is TRBJ1-1, the V gene TRBV29-1; no reliable D call. The CDR3 sequence is 10 residues long. Germline lookup yields CDR1 SQVTM and CDR2 ANQGSEA. V was cut by 6 bases and J by 0 bases, with 2 bases left in between. CDR3 region: CSVLNTEAFF. CDR3 nucleotide sequence: TGCAGCGTGCTGAACACTGAAGCTTTCTTT. Supplemented by reference TRBV29-1 and TRBJ1-1, the full variable domain reads SAVISQKPSRDICQRGTSLTIQCQVDSQVTMMFWYRQQPGQSLTLIATANQGSEATYESGFVIDKFPISRPNLTFSTLTVSNMSPEDSSIYLCSVLNTEAFFGQGTRLTVV.

This clonotype has ten or more counts. The gene calls are TRBV20-1 and TRBJ2-3, with 7 nucleotides matching TRBD1. J lost 3 bases, V lost 5 bases, and 8 bases had no gene match. This CDR3 spans 14 amino acids. Per the germline V gene, CDR1 is DFQATT and CDR2 is SNEGSKA (reference sequence). This CDR3 is CSAPTGSVTDTQYF. The CDR3 DNA reads TGCAGTGCTCCGACAGGGAGTGTAACAGATACGCAGTATTTT.

This clonotype has a handful of counts. With a much larger clone just one base away, this may be a read error. The chain carries TRBV7-9 and TRBJ1-1; 7 nucleotides line up with TRBD1. V lost 5 bases and J lost 4; bases outside the gene matches: 4. The CDR3 runs 13 residues. Germline CDR1 is SEHNR and CDR2 is FQNEAQ (reference sequence). The CDR3 DNA reads as TGTGCCAGCAGCCCGACAGGGAGCACTGAAGCTTTCTTT. It is translated as CASSPTGSTEAFF.

The gene calls are TRBV7-3 and TRBJ1-1, with D possibly being TRBD1 (6 bases). In germline, CDR1 is SGHTA, CDR2 FQGTGA. The CDR3 is made up of 17 amino acids. With 0 bases removed from V and 4 bases from J, the gap between germline ends came to 18 bases. The CDR3 spells CASSLTPRGGEGTEAFF. CDR3 bases: TGTGCCAGCAGCTTAACTCCGCGAGGGGGAGAGGGCACTGAAGCTTTCTTT.

In this sample, this clonotype turned up a few times. The chain carries TRBV7-2 and TRBJ1-4; tentative D call: TRBD1 (6 bases). V was clipped by 5 bases and J by 8 bases, with 15 bases between them. Germline V lookup: CDR1 SGHTA, CDR2 FQGNSA. This CDR3 has 14 amino acids. Written as DNA, the CDR3 is TGTGCCAGCAGCGTTCAGGGGCTAAAAGAAAAACTGTTTTTT. Its protein is CASSVQGLKEKLFF.

This clonotype was counted ten times or more. The chain uses TRBV20-1 and TRBJ2-1, with TRBD2 matching 9 bases. CDR1 is DFQATT and CDR2 is SNEGSKA in the germline V gene (reference sequence). The CDR3 spans 16 residues. With 2 bases clipped from V and 7 bases from J, the junction kept 12 bases outside the gene matches. For the CDR3, the DNA is TGCAGTGCTAGACCGGCGGGAGGGGCCCTAGGGAATGAGCAGTTCTTC. Protein product: CSARPAGGALGNEQFF.

The chain carries TRBV19 and TRBJ2-1, with D maybe TRBD2 (6 bases). The CDR3 has 12 amino acids. V shed 9 bases and J shed 5 bases, with 11 bases lying between them. The V gene's germline CDR1 is LNHDA and CDR2 SQIVND (reference sequence). CDR3 residues: CASSGRHNEQFF. The CDR3 DNA reads as TGTGCCAGCTCCGGGAGACACAATGAGCAGTTCTTC.

Details on this clonotype: One end of the junction varies from germline; a read error may be responsible. The J gene is TRBJ2-1, the V gene TRBV7-2, with TRBD2 matching 8 bases. Germline-derived CDR1 and CDR2 are SGHTA and FQGNSA. CDR3 length equals 12 residues. CDR3 protein: CASSFRAGETLF. As DNA, the CDR3 is TGTGCCAGCAGCTTTCGAGCGGGGGAAACCCTTTTC.

The chain is built from TRBV28 and TRBJ2-5, with TRBD2 matching over 7 bases. V lost 8 bases, J lost 1 base, and 1 base stayed unmatched. The CDR3 runs to 12 residues. CDR1 is MDHEN, CDR2 SYDVKM, per germline. Here the CDR3 reads CASRGGQETQYF. The CDR3, as DNA: TGTGCCAGCCGCGGGGGCCAAGAGACCCAGTACTTC.

The V and J genes are TRBV20-1 and TRBJ2-4, with 7 positions matching TRBD1. J lost 8 bases, V lost 7 bases, and 5 bases had no gene match. The CDR3 length is 11 residues. The germline V gene has CDR1 DFQATT and CDR2 SNEGSKA (reference sequence). CDR3 loop: CSVPTGDIQYF. Written as DNA, the CDR3 is TGCAGTGTTCCCACAGGGGACATTCAGTACTTC.

Many counts were recorded for this clonotype. The V call is TRBV7-2, the J call TRBJ2-7; 8 nucleotides line up with TRBD2. Trimming took 2 bases from V and 6 from J; bases not matched to a gene: 6. The V gene's germline CDR1 is SGHTA and CDR2 FQGNSA. This CDR3 has 14 amino acids. CDR3 loop: CASSLSGGRSEQYV. In nucleotides, the CDR3 is TGTGCCAGCAGCTTATCGGGGGGGAGGAGCGAGCAGTACGTC.

This clonotype was counted many times. The V and J genes are TRBV7-2 and TRBJ1-1; D is undetermined. This CDR3 is 13 amino acids long. Trimming took 2 bases from V and 1 from J, leaving 5 bases between them. Germline V gene sequence: CDR1 SGHTA, CDR2 FQGNSA. The CDR3 here is CASSLKANTEAFF. The CDR3 nucleotides read TGTGCCAGCAGCTTAAAAGCGAACACTGAAGCTTTCTTT.

CDR3 nucleotides: TGCAGTGAGGGCAGGGAGTATGGCTACACCTTC. Residues: CSEGREYGYTF. V and J are TRBV20-1 and TRBJ1-2, with TRBD1 as a possible D gene (5 bases). Germline lookup yields CDR1 DFQATT and CDR2 SNEGSKA (reference sequence). The germline V and J ends were trimmed by 7 bases and 5 bases, with 11 bases remaining between them. This CDR3 contains 11 residues.

This chain joins TRBV20-1 and TRBJ1-5; D ambiguous. Germline values: CDR1 DFQATT, CDR2 SNEGSKA (reference sequence). The CDR3 extends over 15 amino acids. The V end was cut by 3 bases, the J end by 5 bases, with 17 bases between. The CDR3 loop is CSARLEEGRDQPQHF. The CDR3 bases are TGCAGTGCTAGGCTGGAGGAGGGCAGAGATCAGCCCCAGCATTTT.

This clonotype was counted at least ten times. The V gene is TRBV20-1, the J gene TRBJ2-7, with TRBD1 matching 10 bases. The V and J ends lost 6 bases and 1 base, in that order; junction bases with no gene match: 6. The germline V gene has CDR1 DFQATT and CDR2 SNEGSKA (reference sequence). The CDR3 consists of 14 residues. This chain's CDR3 is CSAKGQGGSYEQYV. CDR3 nucleotides: TGCAGTGCAAAAGGACAGGGGGGTTCCTACGAGCAGTACGTC.

This clonotype has a count of ten or more. The chain links TRBV10-3 to TRBJ2-1; possibly TRBD2 for D (7 bases). Germline V lookup: CDR1 ENHRY, CDR2 SYGVKD. The CDR3 covers 12 residues. The V end was cut by 8 bases, the J end by 7 bases, with 12 bases between. The CDR3 is CAIWGGANEQFF. As DNA, the CDR3 is TGTGCCATCTGGGGGGGGGCGAATGAGCAGTTCTTC.

This clonotype was recorded at least ten times. The genes are TRBV6-6 and TRBJ2-3, with D possibly being TRBD1 (6 bases). Trimming removed 4 bases from V and 10 bases from J, with 15 bases in between. CDR1 and CDR2 (germline): MNHNY, SVGAGI (reference sequence). The CDR3 has 13 amino acids. The DNA for the CDR3 is TGTGCCAGCAGTTCTACAGGGACCCCCTCGCAGTATTTT. It yields the protein CASSSTGTPSQYF.

V gene TRBV20-1 combines with J gene TRBJ2-7, with 8 nucleotides matching TRBD2. V was clipped by 8 bases and J by 4 bases; unmatched bases: 13. CDR3 length equals 14 residues. The germline V gene encodes CDR1 DFQATT and CDR2 SNEGSKA (reference sequence). The CDR3, as DNA: TGCAGTTGGGACTCCGGGACTAGGGGGTACGAGCAGTACTTC. As protein: CSWDSGTRGYEQYF.

The sample holds many counts of this clonotype. V usage is TRBV20-1 and J usage is TRBJ1-4; 9 positions agree with TRBD1. This CDR3 spans 13 amino acids. In germline, CDR1 is DFQATT, CDR2 SNEGSKA (reference sequence). The V segment lost 3 bases and the J segment 8 bases; nucleotides outside the gene matches: 4. The CDR3 protein is CSARVDRGEKLFF. The CDR3 DNA follows: TGCAGTGCTAGGGTGGACAGGGGCGAAAAACTGTTTTTT.

V usage is TRBV6-1 and J usage is TRBJ1-1; D ambiguous. This CDR3 has 13 amino acids. CDR1 MNHNS and CDR2 SASEGT come from the germline V gene. V lost 2 bases to trimming and J lost 4 bases, with 8 bases between them. CDR3 residues: CASSEIAATEAFF. The CDR3, as DNA: TGTGCCAGCAGTGAAATTGCGGCCACTGAAGCTTTCTTT.

The V call is TRBV27, the J call TRBJ2-7, with D tentatively TRBD1 (6 bases). Germline V CDR1 and CDR2: MNHEY, SMNVEV (reference sequence). This CDR3 spans 18 amino acids. CDR3 in DNA: TGCACCAGCAGTTCGAATATGGGGTACAGGGAACGGTCTTACGAGCAGTACGTC. It codes for CTSSSNMGYRERSYEQYV.

This clonotype has a handful of counts. The chain recombines TRBV12-5 with TRBJ2-3; D might be TRBD2 (6 bases). The CDR3 covers 12 residues. Germline V CDR1 and CDR2: LGHNT, FRNRAP. Trimming pared 5 bases from V and 6 bases from J, leaving 9 bases between. In DNA form, the CDR3 reads TGTGCTAGTGGTCCGGGGGATGATACGCAGTATTTT. This encodes CASGPGDDTQYF. Complete variable domain (other parts from reference TRBV12-5 and TRBJ2-3): DARVTQTPRHKVTEMGQEVTMRCQPILGHNTVFWYRQTMMQGLELLAYFRNRAPLDDSGMPKDRFSAEMPDATLATLKIQPSEPRDSAVYFCASGPGDDTQYFGPGTRLTVL.